These 19 T cell receptor beta chains share one sample of origin, sequenced in a study of blood T cell repertoires in COVID-19. Measured with immunoSEQ multiplex PCR; TCRdb has only the in-frame clones, and not every one. The sample has about 240,000 clones, 87% seen once. The material sequenced was peripheral blood. The receptor set was obtained from a man aged 60 to 69 who had recovered from COVID-19.

This clone showed up just once. The chain carries TRBV6-2 or TRBV6-3 and TRBJ1-4; 7 nucleotides agree with TRBD1. The CDR3 loop spans 16 amino acids. Per the germline V gene, CDR1 is MNHEY and CDR2 is SVGEGT. After removal of 2 bases from V and 0 bases from J, the junction contained 3 bases not matched to a gene. The CDR3 DNA sequence: TGTGCCAGCAGTTACCAGACAGGGTCAACTAATGAAAAACTGTTTTTT. Its translation is CASSYQTGSTNEKLFF.

The genes are TRBV4-1 and TRBJ2-6; a weak D match, TRBD1 (6 bases). Germline CDR1 MGHRA, CDR2 YSYEKL. This CDR3 spans 16 amino acids. V was cut by 2 bases and J by 3 bases, with 11 bases left in between. DNA of the CDR3: TGCGCCAGCAGCCAAACAGGGTTGGGTGGGGCCAACGTCCTGACTTTC. Translation gives CASSQTGLGGANVLTF.

The V call is TRBV27, the J call TRBJ1-5; TRBD1 matches at 9 bases. The CDR3 runs to 15 residues. Germline CDR1 is MNHEY and CDR2 is SMNVEV (reference sequence). V lost 6 bases to trimming and J lost 4 bases; unmatched junction nucleotides: 7. The CDR3 DNA reads TGTGCCAGCAGAGACAGGGGGATGAGTAATCAGCCCCAGCATTTT. Protein sequence: CASRDRGMSNQPQHF.

V and J are TRBV6-5 and TRBJ1-6, with TRBD1 as a possible D gene (6 bases). V lost 7 bases, J lost 8 bases, and 9 bases lay in between. Germline V gene lookup returns CDR1 MNHEY and CDR2 SVGAGI. CDR3 size: 12 residues. DNA of the CDR3: TGTGCCAGCAAAGAGGGGGATTCACCCCTCCACTTT. This translates into CASKEGDSPLHF.

This clone was seen a single time. The rearrangement joins TRBV5-1 to TRBJ2-3; 16 bases fit TRBD2. This CDR3 has 17 amino acids. From germline, CDR1 is SGHRS and CDR2 YFSETQ. The ends lost 8 bases at V and 1 base at J; junction bases unmatched: 7. The CDR3 spells CASFSGLAGGRTDTQYF. The CDR3 DNA reads TGCGCCAGTTTCTCGGGACTAGCGGGGGGGCGCACAGATACGCAGTATTTT.

This chain connects TRBV11-2 to TRBJ1-5; D remains unclear. Trimming cost V 0 bases and J 7 bases, with 13 bases left between them. CDR1 is SGHAT and CDR2 is FQNNGV in the germline V gene. This CDR3 has 15 residues. CDR3: CASSLESGSVQPQHF. The CDR3 DNA reads as TGTGCCAGCAGCTTAGAATCAGGATCCGTCCAGCCCCAGCATTTT.

The J gene is TRBJ1-2, the V gene TRBV5-1; no firm D call. Germline values: CDR1 SGHRS, CDR2 YFSETQ. Trimming left V 0 bases short and J 6 bases short, with 15 bases between. This CDR3 is built from 15 residues. CDR3 nucleotide sequence: TGCGCCAGCAGCTTGGCAGCGGGAGACTGGCATGGCTACACCTTC. It translates to CASSLAAGDWHGYTF.

This clone appeared once. The V and J genes are TRBV6-6 and TRBJ2-3, with D unresolved. The V end was cut by 6 bases, the J end by 4 bases, with 8 bases between. Germline V gene sequence: CDR1 MNHNY, CDR2 SVGAGI (reference sequence). The CDR3 sequence is 12 residues long. In nucleotides, the CDR3 is TGTGCCAGCAGCCCCGCGGCAGATACGCAGTATTTT. This sequence encodes CASSPAADTQYF.

The CDR3 loop reads CASRLTPDQPQHF. CDR3 coding DNA: TGTGCCAGCAGACTAACACCCGATCAGCCCCAGCATTTT. The chain links TRBV6-5 to TRBJ1-5, with D hard to call. Trimming removed 6 bases at V and 5 bases at J, with 11 bases between. The V gene's germline CDR1 is MNHEY and CDR2 SVGAGI. The CDR3 has 13 residues.

The chain carries TRBV4-1 and TRBJ2-3; 8 nucleotides align to TRBD2. V lost 1 base, J lost 1 base, and 7 bases stayed unmatched. CDR1 and CDR2 (germline): MGHRA, YSYEKL. The CDR3 runs to 17 residues. This chain's CDR3 is CASSQGRGRGGTDTQYF. CDR3 DNA: TGCGCCAGCAGCCAAGGCCGGGGGCGGGGGGGCACAGATACGCAGTATTTT.

Only a few counts were recorded for this clone. The rearrangement uses TRBV19 and TRBJ1-6, with TRBD1 as a possible D gene (5 bases). The CDR3 consists of 14 residues. CDR1 and CDR2 (germline): LNHDA, SQIVND (reference sequence). V was shortened by 3 bases and J by 10 bases, with 13 bases between the two germline ends. DNA of the CDR3: TGTGCCAGTAGTATCACTGCAGGGCGCTCACCCCTCCACTTT. Amino acids: CASSITAGRSPLHF.

The chain carries TRBV5-1 and TRBJ1-5, with 7 positions matching TRBD1. The V segment lost 8 bases and the J segment 4 bases; nucleotides outside the gene matches: 3. The length of the CDR3 is 12 residues. The germline CDR1 and CDR2 sequences are SGHRS and YFSETQ. The chain's CDR3 is CASYRGNQPQHF. The CDR3 DNA is TGCGCCAGTTACAGGGGTAATCAGCCCCAGCATTTT.

The CDR3 DNA sequence: TGTGCCACCAGCAGAGATTCACAGGCCTCCTACGAGCAGTACTTC. Translation gives CATSRDSQASYEQYF. The chain recombines TRBV15 with TRBJ2-7, with TRBD1 as a possible D gene (5 bases). The CDR3 covers 15 residues. The V end lost 0 bases, the J end lost 0 bases, and 9 bases lay between the germline ends. CDR1 is LNHNV and CDR2 is YYDKDF in the germline V gene (reference sequence).

This rearrangement joins TRBV2 to TRBJ1-2, with 8 bases fitting TRBD1. The CDR3 runs to 15 residues. Germline CDR1 is SNHLY and CDR2 is FYNNEI. The V gene end was trimmed by 7 bases and the J gene end by 5 bases; junction bases not matched to a gene: 12. CDR3 DNA: TGTGCCAGCACCAAAGACAGGGGCCGCTATTATGGCTACACCTTC. It codes for CASTKDRGRYYGYTF.

The gene calls are TRBV19 and TRBJ2-5; 9 nucleotides align to TRBD2. With 1 base clipped from V and 4 bases from J, the junction kept 7 bases outside the gene matches. This CDR3 region has 16 residues. CDR1 LNHDA and CDR2 SQIVND come from the germline V gene (reference sequence). The chain's CDR3 is CASSIVKAGGPETQYF. Here the CDR3 DNA reads TGTGCCAGTAGTATAGTGAAGGCGGGGGGGCCAGAGACCCAGTACTTC.

The chain carries TRBV7-2 and TRBJ2-7; perhaps TRBD2 as D (6 bases). The CDR3 extends over 16 amino acids. V shed 5 bases and J shed 7 bases, with 24 bases lying between them. Germline V gene lookup returns CDR1 SGHTA and CDR2 FQGNSA. The CDR3 spells CASSPRRVGCGSEQYV. The CDR3 DNA reads TGTGCCAGCAGCCCTAGGAGGGTCGGGTGTGGGAGTGAGCAGTACGTC.

The chain combines TRBV6-1 with TRBJ1-4; the D gene is possibly TRBD1 (5 bases). The germline V gene has CDR1 MNHNS and CDR2 SASEGT. The V and J ends lost 2 bases and 6 bases respectively, with 13 bases between them. The CDR3 length is 15 residues. The CDR3 bases are TGTGCCAGCAGTGAAAAGCAGGGTTTATATGAAAAACTGTTTTTT. Translation: CASSEKQGLYEKLFF.

The chain employs TRBV10-3 and TRBJ2-2, with 7 nucleotides matching TRBD1. The CDR3 spans 14 residues. V shed 5 bases and J 5 bases; nucleotides not matched to a gene: 5. Germline CDR1 is ENHRY and CDR2 is SYGVKD. The CDR3 DNA reads as TGTGCCATCAGTTTGGACAGGCTGACCGGGGAGCTGTTTTTT. It is translated as CAISLDRLTGELFF.

This rearrangement joins TRBV28 to TRBJ1-2; D gene uncertain. This CDR3 comprises 14 residues. CDR1 is MDHEN, CDR2 SYDVKM, per germline. V was clipped by 6 bases and J by 4 bases, with 15 bases between them. This CDR3 reads CASSESGSVYGYTF. CDR3 coding DNA: TGTGCCAGCAGCGAATCCGGGAGTGTCTATGGCTACACCTTC.